The 20 T cell receptor beta chains below were found in one sample sequenced in a study of sequential checkpoint blockade in melanoma. The sample's treatment: randomized to nivolumab then ipilimumab (arm A) or the reverse (arm B). Assay used: immunoSEQ multiplex PCR; TCRdb lists only in-frame clones, some missing. Among 13,000 to 15,000 clones, less than 55% were seen once, and the ten largest hold 15% to 20%. This material consisted of CD8+ T cells sorted from blood (inferred from file names), taken from a patient given nivolumab and ipilimumab in sequence. These receptor sequences come from a human donor with melanoma.

This clone appeared a few times. V is TRBV9 and J is TRBJ2-2, with D perhaps TRBD2 (5 bases). CDR3 size: 17 residues. Trimming pared 0 bases from V and 3 bases from J, leaving 15 bases between. Germline assignment: CDR1 SGDLS and CDR2 YYNGEE. The DNA of the CDR3 is TGTGCCAGCAGCGTAGCTGGGAGCGCCGGGTACACCGGGGAGCTGTTTTTT. This gives the protein CASSVAGSAGYTGELFF.

The DNA for the CDR3 is TGTGCCAGCAGCTCCACCACTAGCGGGAGCTCCTACGAGCAGTACTTC. Translated, it gives CASSSTTSGSSYEQYF. The genes are TRBV7-9 and TRBJ2-7, with 11 bases fitting TRBD2. The germline CDR1 and CDR2 sequences are SEHNR and FQNEAQ (reference sequence). The CDR3 sequence is 16 residues long. V shed 4 bases and J 0 bases; nucleotides not matched to a gene: 5.

The chain uses TRBV7-9 and TRBJ2-7; 7 nucleotides align to TRBD1. The CDR3 is 15 amino acids. Germline trimming cut 4 bases from V and 1 base from J; bases unmatched to any gene: 7. Per the germline V gene, CDR1 is SEHNR and CDR2 is FQNEAQ (reference sequence). CDR3 in amino acids: CASSSTGTVSYEQYF. The CDR3 coding sequence is TGTGCCAGCAGCTCTACCGGGACAGTATCCTACGAGCAGTACTTC. Using reference TRBV7-9 and TRBJ2-7 for the parts outside the CDR3, the full variable domain is DTGVSQNPRHKITKRGQNVTFRCDPISEHNRLYWYRQTLGQGPEFLTYFQNEAQLEKSRLLSDRFSAERPKGSFSTLEIQRTEQGDSAMYLCASSSTGTVSYEQYFGPGTRLTVT.

V gene TRBV11-2 combines with J gene TRBJ2-7; 8 bases map to TRBD2. V was clipped by 4 bases and J by 3 bases; unmatched bases: 8. Germline loops: CDR1 SGHAT, CDR2 FQNNGV. This CDR3 comprises 15 residues. DNA of the CDR3: TGTGCCAGCAGCTCGCTAGCGGGTCCGATCTACGAGCAGTACTTC. Its translation is CASSSLAGPIYEQYF.

The rearrangement joins TRBV19 to TRBJ2-7; 8 bases agree with TRBD1. There are 13 residues in the CDR3. Looked up from germline, CDR1 is LNHDA and CDR2 is SQIVND (reference sequence). V dropped 5 bases and J dropped 4; count of bases not matched to a gene: 4. This chain's CDR3 is CASSSDRGYEQYF. As DNA, the CDR3 is TGTGCCAGTAGTTCAGACAGGGGATACGAGCAGTACTTC.

The genes are TRBV28 and TRBJ2-7; 10 bases align to TRBD2. V lost 8 bases and J lost 3; bases outside the gene matches: 4. The germline V gene encodes CDR1 MDHEN and CDR2 SYDVKM. The CDR3 covers 13 residues. CDR3 amino acids: CASVVAGGYEQYF. CDR3 DNA sequence: TGTGCCAGCGTCGTAGCGGGGGGCTACGAGCAGTACTTC.

V usage is TRBV6-5 and J usage is TRBJ2-5; 7 bases are shared with TRBD2. The last part of the DNA fits TRBJ2-7 better; the J call may be wrong. The CDR3 consists of 13 residues. The germline CDR1 and CDR2 sequences are MNHEY and SVGAGI. The CDR3 loop reads CATSRLAEYEQYF. The CDR3 DNA reads as TGTGCCACCTCAAGACTAGCAGAATACGAGCAGTACTTC.

This clone showed up just a few times. This rearrangement joins TRBV28 to TRBJ1-5, with 8 bases identical to TRBD1. The CDR3 extends over 16 amino acids. Trimming at V came to 6 bases and at J to 6 bases, leaving 13 bases not matched to a gene. The germline gives CDR1 MDHEN, CDR2 SYDVKM. CDR3 residues: CASRSSGDRRSQPQHF. The CDR3, as DNA: TGTGCCAGCAGGTCATCCGGGGACAGGCGTAGTCAGCCCCAGCATTTT.

This chain uses TRBV29-1 with TRBJ2-3; 7 bases align to TRBD2. The CDR3 loop spans 14 amino acids. Trimming at V came to 1 base and at J to 9 bases, leaving 10 bases not matched to a gene. Germline loops: CDR1 SQVTM, CDR2 ANQGSEA. CDR3 nucleotides: TGCAGCGTTGAAGGACTGGCCTGGGGGGGGACGCAGTATTTT. Translation: CSVEGLAWGGTQYF.

The genes are TRBV5-1 and TRBJ2-1; a weak D match, TRBD2 (5 bases). Trimming pared 0 bases from V and 4 bases from J, leaving 11 bases between. CDR1 and CDR2 (germline): SGHRS, YFSETQ. The CDR3 runs to 15 residues. In DNA form, the CDR3 reads TGCGCCAGCAGCTTGGCGGGGATGGGGTACAATGAGCAGTTCTTC. Translated: CASSLAGMGYNEQFF.

The gene calls are TRBV5-6 and TRBJ1-3; D not certain. The V gene lost 1 base and the J gene lost 0 bases, with 11 bases spanning the gap. Germline CDR1 is SGHDT and CDR2 is YYEEEE. The length of the CDR3 is 16 residues. DNA of the CDR3: TGTGCCAGCAGCTTGACCTATGTATCCTCTGGAAACACCATATATTTT. As protein: CASSLTYVSSGNTIYF. The full variable domain, its missing parts supplied by reference TRBV5-6 and TRBJ1-3, is DAGVTQSPTHLIKTRGQQVTLRCSPKSGHDTVSWYQQALGQGPQFIFQYYEEEERQRGNFPDRFSGHQFPNYSSELNVNALLLGDSALYLCASSLTYVSSGNTIYFGEGSWLTVV.

The chain links TRBV28 to TRBJ2-2, with D possibly TRBD1 on 5 matching bases. V was clipped by 3 bases and J by 4 bases, with 9 bases between them. The CDR3 is 14 amino acids. Germline values: CDR1 MDHEN, CDR2 SYDVKM. For the CDR3, the DNA is TGTGCCAGCAGTTTTGTCAGGGTCACCGGGGAGCTGTTTTTT. Translated, it gives CASSFVRVTGELFF.

The chain links TRBV10-2 to TRBJ2-2; 7 bases match TRBD2. Per germline, CDR1 WSHSY and CDR2 SAAADI. Trimming removed 2 bases from V and 4 bases from J; junction bases left unmatched: 4. This CDR3 spans 15 amino acids. CDR3 amino acids: CASSEGGRATGELFF. The DNA for the CDR3 is TGCGCCAGCAGTGAGGGGGGGAGGGCCACCGGGGAGCTGTTTTTT.

This clone is termed medium-sized. CDR3 protein: CASSQTSGQYYEQYF. CDR3 nucleotides: TGTGCCAGCAGCCAAACTTCGGGACAGTACTACGAGCAGTACTTC. This sequence joins TRBV4-2 and TRBJ2-7, with TRBD1 matching 7 bases. After removal of 2 bases from V and 3 bases from J, the junction contained 7 bases not matched to a gene. The CDR3 length is 15 residues. Germline-derived CDR1 and CDR2 are LGHNA and YNFKEQ.

The genes are TRBV6-5 and TRBJ1-2; a weak D match, TRBD1 (5 bases). Trimming removed 2 bases from V and 2 bases from J, with 12 bases in between. CDR3 length: 15 residues. Germline CDR1 MNHEY, CDR2 SVGAGI. CDR3 protein: CASSYRGDLNYGYTF. CDR3 nucleotides: TGTGCCAGCAGTTACCGGGGGGATTTGAACTATGGCTACACCTTC.

The gene calls are TRBV6-1 and TRBJ2-3; a weak D match, TRBD1 (6 bases). Germline V gene sequence: CDR1 MNHNS, CDR2 SASEGT. V dropped 0 bases and J dropped 0 bases, with 10 bases sitting between them. The CDR3 length is 16 residues. The CDR3 DNA sequence: TGTGCCAGCAGTGAAGCATGGACAGATAGCACAGATACGCAGTATTTT. As protein: CASSEAWTDSTDTQYF.

This clone appeared a few times. The gene calls are TRBV9 and TRBJ1-6; D not certain. The CDR3 runs 15 residues. Deletions cut 0 bases from V and 9 bases from J, with 13 bases between. In germline, CDR1 is SGDLS, CDR2 YYNGEE. Here the CDR3 DNA reads TGTGCCAGCAGCGTAGGAGGAGGGTCAGCTTCACCCCTCCACTTT. Its protein is CASSVGGGSASPLHF.

This chain connects TRBV29-1 to TRBJ2-7; 7 positions agree with TRBD1. With 1 base clipped from V and 2 bases from J, the junction kept 8 bases outside the gene matches. The CDR3 length is 15 residues. CDR1 is SQVTM, CDR2 ANQGSEA, per germline. CDR3 coding DNA: TGCAGCGTTGAAGGGTACGGACAGGAGACCTACGAGCAGTACTTC. This gives the protein CSVEGYGQETYEQYF.

V and J are TRBV29-1 and TRBJ2-5; no definite D call. The last part of the DNA fits TRBJ2-7 better; the J call may be wrong. Germline assignment: CDR1 SQVTM and CDR2 ANQGSEA. This CDR3 spans 13 amino acids. The CDR3 loop is CSVEYPYSYEQYF. The CDR3 DNA sequence: TGCAGCGTTGAATATCCCTACTCCTACGAGCAGTACTTC.

By its share, this clone is medium-sized. The rearrangement joins TRBV28 to TRBJ1-1; a weak D match, TRBD1 (6 bases). The V end was cut by 11 bases, the J end by 1 base, with 11 bases between. The CDR3 spans 12 residues. The V gene's germline CDR1 is MDHEN and CDR2 SYDVKM. The CDR3 bases are TGTGCCGGGGGCCAAGAGAACACTGAAGCTTTCTTT. This sequence encodes CAGGQENTEAFF.